Here is one T cell receptor beta chain with its context. This clonotype was seen ten or more times. Its antigen target is currently unknown. No much larger clone exists at a distance of one base, and base qualities are not known. What this sample's time point label stands for: patch test 1, 2 weeks after DPC sensitization. The meaning of the sample's treatment or condition label: therapeutic diphenylcyclopropenone sensitization with weekly scalp DPC. Total RNA was extracted from unfractionated whole blood collected in Tempus Blood RNA tubes. At every patch-test visit, the blood draw took place before the patch test was put on. Patients were considered eligible if aged 18 to 70, diagnosed with alopecia and deemed suitable for DPC therapy, and patients were excluded if pregnant. The record originates from a study of human T cells and chemical hapten exposure (dated by TCRdb to about 2021). Study-wide context: For sensitization, 2% DPC in acetone was applied to a roughly 2 cm by roughly 2 cm area of upper inner arm skin. The libraries were sequenced as a pool, and the TCR yield per sample differed mostly because of small variations in library volumes within the pool. Patient blood was sampled pre-sensitization (week 0) and at 2, 6 and about 24 weeks after DPC sensitization. Throughout the study period of around 24 weeks, patients also received therapeutic DPC doses to the scalp every week. For every blood RNA sample, sequencing covered both the TCR alpha and TCR beta chains. Patch testing was done on the upper back using Finn chambers containing 0.01% DPC, and results were scored after 6 days according to International Contact Dermatitis Research Group standards. Blood for TCR sequencing was provided by twenty-nine alopecia patients at one to four time points (pre-sensitization, 2, 6 and 24 weeks). The patient cohort, mostly female, included alopecia areata with under or over 50% scalp involvement, alopecia totalis and alopecia universalis. This study followed changes in the peripheral blood TCR repertoire in vivo during primary and secondary sensitization of alopecia patients to the hapten diphenylcyclopropenone (DPC).

What the work shows at the level of the full study, not this receptor alone: After repeated subsampling, the strength of the expansion versus patch-test correlation and the threshold at which it became significant changed. Patch test score correlated positively with the number of PT1 expanded TCRs, reaching significance at thresholds 8, 16 and 32 but not at 4. Compared with pre-sensitization or healthy control sets, expanded TCRs formed significantly more large CDR3 similarity clusters, which is consistent with antigen-driven responses. No change with DPC sensitization was found in the number of TCRs above 1 in 1000 frequency, and no evidence of global repertoire structure alterations was found. Alopecia, a presumed autoimmune disease, was present in all patients, so the immune response of the patients might differ from that of healthy individuals.

Library preparation used RACE. Sequencing relied on a NextSeq 500. During library preparation, unique molecular identifiers were attached to individual cDNA molecules so that TCRs could be counted quantitatively and reproducibly. The published analysis was carried out like this. A median of about 87,000 TCRs per sample was observed, with a range of about 23,224 to 700,000. The Decombinator software suite was used to annotate V, J and CDR3 in the TCR reads. To make PS versus PT1 abundance plots, every sample was subsampled to the same number of TCRs (28,000). TCRs were defined as expanded if absent before sensitization and observed at least eight times at the 2-week time point. TCRdb trimmed the raw reads at Q25, called clones with MiXCR and kept productive beta chains. Each CDR3 protein gets just one entry, which takes the most common genes and DNA from the rows behind it. Here the V and J calls rest on TCRdb's processing, not on the authors' analysis. This sample is represented by over 50,000 distinct CDR3 sequences; approximately 10% of them were singletons. The ten largest clones represent under 2% of the sample.

In the germline V gene (reference sequence), CDR1 corresponds to LNHDA and CDR2 to SQIVND. The CDR3 holds 13 amino acids from the cysteine to the phenylalanine. This entry keeps only the CDR3 DNA: 39 bases, framed from base 1. The germline ends are 6 bases apart after V is trimmed by 1 base and J by 3 bases. Sequenced material: whole blood, taken in connection with sensitization to the hapten diphenylcyclopropenone (DPC). Rearrangement joined TRBV19 to TRBJ1-2, with the D gene call left open. This sequence originates from a woman between 35 and 50 years old with alopecia areata. Some clones in this sample may be carry-over from other donors' samples. The encoded CDR3 is CASSIALDYGYTF. The DNA sequence follows: TGTGCCAGTAGTATAGCCCTGGACTATGGCTACACCTTC.